Listed here are 10 T cell receptor beta chains from one sample, sequenced in a study of OX40 agonist ivuxolimab in advanced cancers. Clones were sequenced by immunoSEQ multiplex PCR, and TCRdb holds only the in-frame ones, with some missing. The sample holds more than 80,000 clones, 94% seen once. The source material was CD4+ or CD8+ T cells sorted from blood, sampled in a trial of the OX40 agonist ivuxolimab. Receptors originate from an adult with an advanced solid tumor such as melanoma, head and neck, liver or kidney cancer.

The rearrangement uses TRBV4-1 and TRBJ1-3, with no clear D. The CDR3 has 15 residues. The V gene's germline CDR1 is MGHRA and CDR2 YSYEKL. Between the trimmed V and J ends, which lost 0 bases and 4 bases, there was a span of 10 bases. Written as DNA, the CDR3 is TGCGCCAGCAGCCAAGATAAGTTAAGGGGAAACACCATATATTTT. Translating gives CASSQDKLRGNTIYF.

The chain links TRBV10-3 to TRBJ1-3; TRBD1 matches 10 bases. Per the germline V gene, CDR1 is ENHRY and CDR2 is SYGVKD. The CDR3 is 17 amino acids. With V trimmed by 6 bases and J by 6 bases, 14 bases remained unmatched. CDR3 sequence: CAISPGGRDRGLNTIYF. The CDR3 region has the DNA TGTGCCATCAGCCCCGGGGGCCGGGACAGGGGATTAAACACCATATATTTT.

The rearrangement uses TRBV6-5 and TRBJ2-3; TRBD1 matches at 9 bases. V was clipped by 4 bases and J by 7 bases; unmatched bases: 6. Germline loops: CDR1 MNHEY, CDR2 SVGAGI. This CDR3 contains 14 residues. The CDR3 DNA is TGTGCCAGCAGTTCGGGGACAGGGTTAAATACGCAGTATTTT. Translation gives CASSSGTGLNTQYF.

The rearrangement uses TRBV27 and TRBJ2-1; unclear D gene. Germline V gene data show CDR1 as MNHEY and CDR2 as SMNVEV (reference sequence). The CDR3 is 12 amino acids. Trimming stripped 6 bases from V and 3 bases from J, with 6 bases between. For the CDR3, the DNA is TGTGCCAGCAGCCCAAACTACAATGAGCAGTTCTTC. As protein: CASSPNYNEQFF.

V usage is TRBV28 and J usage is TRBJ2-1; D is unresolved. V was trimmed by 5 bases and J by 7 bases, leaving 18 bases between them. The V gene's germline CDR1 is MDHEN and CDR2 SYDVKM. The CDR3 is 15 residues long. The CDR3 loop reads CASSPLRSLTNEQFF. The CDR3, as DNA: TGTGCCAGCAGTCCGCTTCGGAGCCTTACGAATGAGCAGTTCTTC.

The chain links TRBV6-1 to TRBJ1-1; no reliable D call. Deletions cut 6 bases from V and 6 bases from J, with 14 bases between. The CDR3 sequence is 13 residues long. Germline CDR1 reads MNHNS; CDR2 reads SASEGT. In nucleotides, the CDR3 is TGTGCCAGCAGATCCGGGCCAGCCGCTGAAGCTTTCTTT. Its translation: CASRSGPAAEAFF.

This chain joins TRBV15 and TRBJ2-1, with D unclear. The CDR3 totals 13 residues. Germline lookup yields CDR1 LNHNV and CDR2 YYDKDF (reference sequence). Trimming left V 6 bases short and J 3 bases short, with 9 bases between. CDR3 sequence (DNA): TGTGCCACCAGAAACAGCCGCTACAATGAGCAGTTCTTC. Translated: CATRNSRYNEQFF.

This chain joins TRBV10-2 and TRBJ1-2; 7 bases are shared with TRBD1. The CDR3 contains 16 residues. The germline gives CDR1 WSHSY, CDR2 SAAADI. After removal of 3 bases from V and 4 bases from J, the junction contained 11 bases not matched to a gene. The CDR3: CASSDPLGQITYGYTF. The CDR3 DNA follows: TGCGCCAGCAGTGATCCCCTGGGACAGATCACCTATGGCTACACCTTC.

This chain joins TRBV4-3 and TRBJ1-2, with 9 bases aligning to TRBD1. This CDR3 comprises 15 residues. J lost 8 bases, V lost 0 bases, and 7 bases had no gene match. Germline lookup yields CDR1 LGHNA and CDR2 YSLEER. For the CDR3, the DNA is TGCGCCAGCAGCCAAGATTACAGGGGGCGAGAAGGCTACACCTTC. Protein: CASSQDYRGREGYTF.

This clone appeared a few times. The chain has TRBV4-3 and TRBJ1-1; D might be TRBD1 (5 bases). Per germline, CDR1 LGHNA and CDR2 YSLEER. This CDR3 has 15 residues. V lost 0 bases and J 1 base, leaving 9 bases between the germline ends. The CDR3 bases are TGCGCCAGCAGCCAAGAGACAGAACCGAACACTGAAGCTTTCTTT. Encoded protein: CASSQETEPNTEAFF.